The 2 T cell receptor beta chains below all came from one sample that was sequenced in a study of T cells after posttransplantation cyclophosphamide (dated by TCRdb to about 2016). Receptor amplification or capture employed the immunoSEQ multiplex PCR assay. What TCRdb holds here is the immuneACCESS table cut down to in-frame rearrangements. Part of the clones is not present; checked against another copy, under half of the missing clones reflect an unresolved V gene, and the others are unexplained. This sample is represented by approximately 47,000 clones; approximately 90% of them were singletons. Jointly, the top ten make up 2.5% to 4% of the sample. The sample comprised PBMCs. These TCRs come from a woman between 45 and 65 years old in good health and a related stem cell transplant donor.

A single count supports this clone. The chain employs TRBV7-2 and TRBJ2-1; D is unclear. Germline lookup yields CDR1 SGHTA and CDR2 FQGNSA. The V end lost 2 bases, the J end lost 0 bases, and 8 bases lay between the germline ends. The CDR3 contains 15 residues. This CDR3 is CASSLNSGSYNEQFF. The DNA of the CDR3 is TGTGCCAGCAGCTTAAACTCTGGCTCCTACAATGAGCAGTTCTTC.

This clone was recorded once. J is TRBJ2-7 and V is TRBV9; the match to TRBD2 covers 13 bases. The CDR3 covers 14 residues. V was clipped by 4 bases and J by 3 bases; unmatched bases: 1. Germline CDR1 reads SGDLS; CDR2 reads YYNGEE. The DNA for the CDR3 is TGTGCCAGCAGCAGGACTAGCGGGGGCTACGAGCAGTACTTC. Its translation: CASSRTSGGYEQYF. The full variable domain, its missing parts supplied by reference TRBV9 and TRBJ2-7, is DSGVTQTPKHLITATGQRVTLRCSPRSGDLSVYWYQQSLDQGLQFLIQYYNGEERAKGNILERFSAQQFPDLHSELNLSSLELGDSALYFCASSRTSGGYEQYFGPGTRLTVT.